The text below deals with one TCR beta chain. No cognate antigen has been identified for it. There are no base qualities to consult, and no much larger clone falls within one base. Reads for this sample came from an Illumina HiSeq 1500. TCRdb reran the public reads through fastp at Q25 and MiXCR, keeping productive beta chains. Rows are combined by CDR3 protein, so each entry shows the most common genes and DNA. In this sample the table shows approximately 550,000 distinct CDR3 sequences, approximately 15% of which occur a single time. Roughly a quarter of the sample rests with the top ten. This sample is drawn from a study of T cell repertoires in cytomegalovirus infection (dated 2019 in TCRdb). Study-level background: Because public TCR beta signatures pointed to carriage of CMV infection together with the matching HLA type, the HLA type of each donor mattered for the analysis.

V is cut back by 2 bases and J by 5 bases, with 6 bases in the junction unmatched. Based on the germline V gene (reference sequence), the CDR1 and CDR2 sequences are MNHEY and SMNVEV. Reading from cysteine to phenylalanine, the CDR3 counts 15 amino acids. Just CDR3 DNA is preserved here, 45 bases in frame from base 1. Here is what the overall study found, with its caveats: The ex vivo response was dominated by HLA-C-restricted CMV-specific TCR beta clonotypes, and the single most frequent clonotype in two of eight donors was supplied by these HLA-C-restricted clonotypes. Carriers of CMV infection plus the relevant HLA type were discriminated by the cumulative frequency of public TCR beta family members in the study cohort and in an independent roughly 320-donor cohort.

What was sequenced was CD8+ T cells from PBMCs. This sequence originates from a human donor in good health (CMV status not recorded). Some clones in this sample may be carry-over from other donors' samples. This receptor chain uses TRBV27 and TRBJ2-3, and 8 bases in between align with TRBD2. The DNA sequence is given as TGTGCCAGCAGTTTAGGAAGCGGGAGTGGAGATACGCAGTATTTT. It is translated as CASSLGSGSGDTQYF.